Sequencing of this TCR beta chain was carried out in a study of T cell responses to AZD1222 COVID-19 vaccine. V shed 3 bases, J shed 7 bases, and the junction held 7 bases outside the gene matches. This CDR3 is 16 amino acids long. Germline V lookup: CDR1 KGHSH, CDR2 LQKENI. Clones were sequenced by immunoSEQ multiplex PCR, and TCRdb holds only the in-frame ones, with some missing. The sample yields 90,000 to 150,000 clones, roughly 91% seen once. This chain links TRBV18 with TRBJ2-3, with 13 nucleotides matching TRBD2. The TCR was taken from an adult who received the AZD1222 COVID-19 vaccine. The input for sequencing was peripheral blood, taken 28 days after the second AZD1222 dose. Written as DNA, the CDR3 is TGTGCCAGCTCACCCCGGACTAGCGGGAGCTTTAATACGCAGTATTTT. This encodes CASSPRTSGSFNTQYF.